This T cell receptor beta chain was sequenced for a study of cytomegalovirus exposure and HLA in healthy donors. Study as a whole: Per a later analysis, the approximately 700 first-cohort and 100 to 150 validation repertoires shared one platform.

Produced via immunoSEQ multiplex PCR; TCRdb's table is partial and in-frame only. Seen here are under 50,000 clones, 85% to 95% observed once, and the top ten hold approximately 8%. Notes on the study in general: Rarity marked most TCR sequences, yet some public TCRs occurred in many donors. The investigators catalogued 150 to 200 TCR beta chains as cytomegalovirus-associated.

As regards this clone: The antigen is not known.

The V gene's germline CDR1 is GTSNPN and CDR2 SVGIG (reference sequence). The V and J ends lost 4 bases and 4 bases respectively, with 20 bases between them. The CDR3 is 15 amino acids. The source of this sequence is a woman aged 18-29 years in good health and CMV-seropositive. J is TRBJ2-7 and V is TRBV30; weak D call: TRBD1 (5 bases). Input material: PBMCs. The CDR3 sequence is CAWNPGGREGYEQYF. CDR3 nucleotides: TGTGCCTGGAACCCGGGTGGCAGGGAAGGGTACGAGCAGTACTTC.